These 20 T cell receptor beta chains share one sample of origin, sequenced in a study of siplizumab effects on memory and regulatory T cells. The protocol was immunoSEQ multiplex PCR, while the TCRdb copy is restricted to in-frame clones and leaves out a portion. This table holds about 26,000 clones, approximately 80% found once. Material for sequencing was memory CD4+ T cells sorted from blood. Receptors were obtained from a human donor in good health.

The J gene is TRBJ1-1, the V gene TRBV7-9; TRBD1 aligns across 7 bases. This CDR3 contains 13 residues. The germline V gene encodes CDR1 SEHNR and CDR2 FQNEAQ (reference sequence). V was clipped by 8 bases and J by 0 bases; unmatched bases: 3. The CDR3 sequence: CASLGQLNTEAFF. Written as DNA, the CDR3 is TGTGCCAGCCTGGGACAGTTGAACACTGAAGCTTTCTTT. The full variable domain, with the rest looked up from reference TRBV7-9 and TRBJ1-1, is DTGVSQNPRHKITKRGQNVTFRCDPISEHNRLYWYRQTLGQGPEFLTYFQNEAQLEKSRLLSDRFSAERPKGSFSTLEIQRTEQGDSAMYLCASLGQLNTEAFFGQGTRLTVV.

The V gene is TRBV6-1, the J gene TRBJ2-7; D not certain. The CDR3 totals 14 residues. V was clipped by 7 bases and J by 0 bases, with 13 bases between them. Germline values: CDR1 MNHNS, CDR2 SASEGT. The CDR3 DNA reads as TGTGCCAGCATCCGAGACGGCGCCTCCTACGAGCAGTACTTC. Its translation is CASIRDGASYEQYF.

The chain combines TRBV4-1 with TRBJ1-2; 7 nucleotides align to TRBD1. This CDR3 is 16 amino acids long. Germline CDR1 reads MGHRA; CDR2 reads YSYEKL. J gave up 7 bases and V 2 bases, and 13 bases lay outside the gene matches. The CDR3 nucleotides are TGCGCCAGCAGCCAACCCCTTGACAGGGAAGTTCGTGGCTACACCTTC. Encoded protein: CASSQPLDREVRGYTF.

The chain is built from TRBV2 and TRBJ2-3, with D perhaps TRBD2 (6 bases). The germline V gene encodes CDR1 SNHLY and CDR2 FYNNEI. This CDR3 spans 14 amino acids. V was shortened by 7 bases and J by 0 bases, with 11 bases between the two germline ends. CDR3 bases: TGTGCCAGCATGGGGCGGGAAAGCACAGATACGCAGTATTTT. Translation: CASMGRESTDTQYF.

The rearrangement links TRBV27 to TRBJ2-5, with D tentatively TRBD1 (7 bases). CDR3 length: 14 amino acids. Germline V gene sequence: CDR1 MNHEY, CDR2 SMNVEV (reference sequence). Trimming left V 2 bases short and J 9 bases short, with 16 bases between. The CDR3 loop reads CASSLLPRGEAQYF. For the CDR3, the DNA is TGTGCCAGCAGTTTACTCCCCAGGGGGGAGGCCCAGTACTTC.

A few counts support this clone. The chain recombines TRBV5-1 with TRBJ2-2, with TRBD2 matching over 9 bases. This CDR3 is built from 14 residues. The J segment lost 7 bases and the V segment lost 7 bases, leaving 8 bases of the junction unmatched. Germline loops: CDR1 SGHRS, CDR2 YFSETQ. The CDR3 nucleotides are TGCGCCAGCCATACCGGGACTAGCATCGGGGAGCTGTTTTTT. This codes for CASHTGTSIGELFF.

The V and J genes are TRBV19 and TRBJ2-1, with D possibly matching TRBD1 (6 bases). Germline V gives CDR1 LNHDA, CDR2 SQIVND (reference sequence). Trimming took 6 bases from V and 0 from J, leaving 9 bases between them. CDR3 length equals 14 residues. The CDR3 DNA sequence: TGTGCCAGTAGGAGACAGGCCTCCTACAATGAGCAGTTCTTC. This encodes CASRRQASYNEQFF.

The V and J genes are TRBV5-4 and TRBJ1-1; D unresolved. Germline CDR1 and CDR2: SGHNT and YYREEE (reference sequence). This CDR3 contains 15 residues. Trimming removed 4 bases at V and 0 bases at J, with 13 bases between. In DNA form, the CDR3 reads TGTGCCAGCAGCCTTGTCGTGTCCATGAACACTGAAGCTTTCTTT. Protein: CASSLVVSMNTEAFF.

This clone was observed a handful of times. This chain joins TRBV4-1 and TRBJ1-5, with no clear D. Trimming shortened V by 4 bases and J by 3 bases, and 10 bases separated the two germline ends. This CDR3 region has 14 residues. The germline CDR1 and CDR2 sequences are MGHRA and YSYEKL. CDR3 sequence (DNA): TGCGCCAGCAGCCCAGTTGCGCTCAATCAGCCCCAGCATTTT. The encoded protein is CASSPVALNQPQHF.

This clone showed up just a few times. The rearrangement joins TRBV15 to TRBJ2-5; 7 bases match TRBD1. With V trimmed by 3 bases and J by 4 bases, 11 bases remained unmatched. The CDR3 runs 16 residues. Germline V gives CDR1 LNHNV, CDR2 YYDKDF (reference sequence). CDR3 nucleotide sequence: TGTGCCACCAGCAGTCCAGACAGGGCAGTGCGAGAGACCCAGTACTTC. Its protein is CATSSPDRAVRETQYF.

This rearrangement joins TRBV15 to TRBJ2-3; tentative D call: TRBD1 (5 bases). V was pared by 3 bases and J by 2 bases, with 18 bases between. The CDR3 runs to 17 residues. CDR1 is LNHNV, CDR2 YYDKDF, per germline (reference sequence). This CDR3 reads CATSSHPGPGNTDTQYF. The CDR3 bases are TGTGCCACCAGCAGTCACCCAGGGCCCGGTAACACAGATACGCAGTATTTT.

The CDR3 sequence: CASSQTTGGKETQYF. In DNA, the CDR3 is TGTGCCAGCAGCCAAACGACAGGGGGGAAAGAGACCCAGTACTTC. The V and J genes are TRBV7-9 and TRBJ2-5; TRBD1 aligns across 9 bases. CDR1 and CDR2 from the germline V gene are SEHNR and FQNEAQ (reference sequence). Trimming took 5 bases from V and 3 from J; bases not matched to a gene: 7. CDR3 length equals 15 residues.

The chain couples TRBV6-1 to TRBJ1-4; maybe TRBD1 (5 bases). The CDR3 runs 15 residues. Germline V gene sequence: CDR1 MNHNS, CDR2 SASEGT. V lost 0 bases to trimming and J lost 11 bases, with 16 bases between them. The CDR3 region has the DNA TGTGCCAGCAGTGAAGCGATGGGGCAGGGTTGGAAACTGTTTTTT. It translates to CASSEAMGQGWKLFF.

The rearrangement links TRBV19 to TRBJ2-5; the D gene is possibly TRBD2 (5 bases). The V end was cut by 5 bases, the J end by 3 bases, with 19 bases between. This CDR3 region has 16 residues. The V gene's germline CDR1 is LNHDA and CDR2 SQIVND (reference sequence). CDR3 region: CASSGTSGILKETQYF. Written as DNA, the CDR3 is TGTGCCAGTAGTGGTACATCCGGGATCCTAAAAGAGACCCAGTACTTC.

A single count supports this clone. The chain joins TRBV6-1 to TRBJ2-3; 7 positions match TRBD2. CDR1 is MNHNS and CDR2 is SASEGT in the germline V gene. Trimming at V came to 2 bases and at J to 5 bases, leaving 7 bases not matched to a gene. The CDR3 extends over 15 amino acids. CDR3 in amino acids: CASSEIGREGDTQYF. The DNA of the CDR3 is TGTGCCAGCAGTGAAATTGGCAGGGAGGGAGATACGCAGTATTTT.

The DNA for the CDR3 is TGTGCCAGCTCTAGCACAGATACGCAGTATTTT. Its protein is CASSSTDTQYF. The rearrangement joins TRBV18 to TRBJ2-3; D is undetermined. CDR3 length equals 11 residues. Per germline, CDR1 KGHSH and CDR2 LQKENI. With 6 bases removed from V and 0 bases from J, the gap between germline ends came to 1 base. Full variable domain (remainder filled in from reference TRBV18 and TRBJ2-3): NAGVMQNPRHLVRRRGQEARLRCSPMKGHSHVYWYRQLPEEGLKFMVYLQKENIIDESGMPKERFSAEFPKEGPSILRIQQVVRGDSAAYFCASSSTDTQYFGPGTRLTVL.

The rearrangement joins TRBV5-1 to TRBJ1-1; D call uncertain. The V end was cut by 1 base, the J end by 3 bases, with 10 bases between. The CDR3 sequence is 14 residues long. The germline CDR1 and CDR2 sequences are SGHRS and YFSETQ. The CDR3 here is CASSLYGQHTEAFF. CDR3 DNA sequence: TGCGCCAGCAGCTTGTACGGGCAGCACACTGAAGCTTTCTTT.

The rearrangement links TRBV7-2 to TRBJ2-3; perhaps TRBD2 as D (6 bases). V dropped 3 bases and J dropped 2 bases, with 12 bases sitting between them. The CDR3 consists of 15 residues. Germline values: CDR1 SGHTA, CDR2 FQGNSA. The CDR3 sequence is CASSFGSGLTDTQYF. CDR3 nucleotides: TGTGCCAGCAGCTTCGGGAGCGGACTCACAGATACGCAGTATTTT. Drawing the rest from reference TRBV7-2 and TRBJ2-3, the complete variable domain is GAGVSQSPSNKVTEKGKDVELRCDPISGHTALYWYRQSLGQGLEFLIYFQGNSAPDKSGLPSDRFSAERTGGSVSTLTIQRTQQEDSAVYLCASSFGSGLTDTQYFGPGTRLTVL.

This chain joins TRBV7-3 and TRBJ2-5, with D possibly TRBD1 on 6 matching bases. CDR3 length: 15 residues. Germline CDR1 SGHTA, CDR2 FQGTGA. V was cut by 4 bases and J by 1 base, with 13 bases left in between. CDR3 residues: CASSYQTGPQETQYF. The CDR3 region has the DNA TGTGCCAGCAGCTACCAGACAGGACCCCAAGAGACCCAGTACTTC.

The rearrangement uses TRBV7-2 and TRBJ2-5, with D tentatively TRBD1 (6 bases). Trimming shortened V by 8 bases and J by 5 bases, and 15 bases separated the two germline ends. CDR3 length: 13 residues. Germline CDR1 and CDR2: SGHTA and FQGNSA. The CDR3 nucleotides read TGTGCCAGCTCTAGGGGGTACGGGGAGACCCAGTACTTC. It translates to CASSRGYGETQYF.